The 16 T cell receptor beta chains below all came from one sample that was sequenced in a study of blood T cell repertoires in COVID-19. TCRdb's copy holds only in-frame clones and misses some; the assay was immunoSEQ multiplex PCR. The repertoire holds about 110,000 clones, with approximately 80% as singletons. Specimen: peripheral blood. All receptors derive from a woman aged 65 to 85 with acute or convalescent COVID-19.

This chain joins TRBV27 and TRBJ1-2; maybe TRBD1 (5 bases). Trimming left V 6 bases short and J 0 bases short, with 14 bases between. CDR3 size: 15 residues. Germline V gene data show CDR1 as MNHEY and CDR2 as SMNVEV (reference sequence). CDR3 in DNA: TGTGCCAGCAGCGTAGCCAGGGTCACTAACTATGGCTACACCTTC. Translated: CASSVARVTNYGYTF.

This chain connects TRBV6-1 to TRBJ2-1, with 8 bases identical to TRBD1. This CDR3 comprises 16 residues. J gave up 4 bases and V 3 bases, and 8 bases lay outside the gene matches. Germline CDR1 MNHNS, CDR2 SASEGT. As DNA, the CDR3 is TGTGCCAGCAGTGACCCTCAGGGGGCCTCTTACAATGAGCAGTTCTTC. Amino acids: CASSDPQGASYNEQFF.

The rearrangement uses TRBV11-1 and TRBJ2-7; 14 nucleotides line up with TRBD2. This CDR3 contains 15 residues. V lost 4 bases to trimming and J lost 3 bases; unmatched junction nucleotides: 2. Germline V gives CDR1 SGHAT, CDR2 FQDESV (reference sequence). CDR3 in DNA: TGTGCCAGCAGCTCCGGGACTAGCGGGAGCTACGAGCAGTACTTC. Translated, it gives CASSSGTSGSYEQYF.

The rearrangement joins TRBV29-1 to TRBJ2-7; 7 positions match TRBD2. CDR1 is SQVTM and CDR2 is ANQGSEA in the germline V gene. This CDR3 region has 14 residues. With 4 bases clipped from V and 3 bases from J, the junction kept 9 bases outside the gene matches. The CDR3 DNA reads TGCAGCGTTGCCCTAGGCGGGGGATTCTACGAGCAGTACTTC. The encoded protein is CSVALGGGFYEQYF.

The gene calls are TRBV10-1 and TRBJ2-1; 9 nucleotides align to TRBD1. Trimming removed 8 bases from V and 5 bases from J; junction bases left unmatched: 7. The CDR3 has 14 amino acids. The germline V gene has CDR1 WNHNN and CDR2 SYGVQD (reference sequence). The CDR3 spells CASRPGQGNNEQFF. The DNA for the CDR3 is TGCGCCAGCCGACCGGGACAGGGAAACAATGAGCAGTTCTTC.

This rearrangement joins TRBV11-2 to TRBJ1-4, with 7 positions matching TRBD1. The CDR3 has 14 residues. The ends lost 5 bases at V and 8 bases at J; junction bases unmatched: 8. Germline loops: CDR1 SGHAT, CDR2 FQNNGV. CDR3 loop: CASSLQGSSEKLFF. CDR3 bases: TGTGCCAGCAGCCTACAGGGGTCGTCCGAAAAACTGTTTTTT.

CDR3 bases: TGTGCCAGCATGACGATGCGGGCTCTTGTCTATGAGCAGTTCTTC. Protein: CASMTMRALVYEQFF. The rearrangement links TRBV27 to TRBJ2-1; weak D call: TRBD2 (5 bases). The CDR3 length is 15 residues. Germline V CDR1 and CDR2: MNHEY, SMNVEV (reference sequence). Trimming took 7 bases from V and 8 from J, leaving 21 bases between them.

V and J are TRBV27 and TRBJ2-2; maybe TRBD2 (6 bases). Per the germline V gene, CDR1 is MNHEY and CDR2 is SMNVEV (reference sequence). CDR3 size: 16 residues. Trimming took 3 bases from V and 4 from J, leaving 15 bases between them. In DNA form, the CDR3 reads TGTGCCAGCAGTTTCAGCTCCGCGGGACTCACCGGGGAGCTGTTTTTT. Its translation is CASSFSSAGLTGELFF.

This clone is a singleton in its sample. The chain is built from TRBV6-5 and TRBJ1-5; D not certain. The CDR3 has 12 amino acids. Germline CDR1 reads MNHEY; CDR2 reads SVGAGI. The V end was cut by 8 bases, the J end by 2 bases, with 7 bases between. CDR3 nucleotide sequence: TGTGCCAGCCGGTCTGGCAATCAGCCCCAGCATTTT. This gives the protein CASRSGNQPQHF.

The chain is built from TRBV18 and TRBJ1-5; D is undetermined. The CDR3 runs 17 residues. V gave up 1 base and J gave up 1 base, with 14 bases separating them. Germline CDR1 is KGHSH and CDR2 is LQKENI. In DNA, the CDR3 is TGTGCCAGCTCACCACAGGAGACAAGAGGGAGCAATCAGCCCCAGCATTTT. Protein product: CASSPQETRGSNQPQHF.

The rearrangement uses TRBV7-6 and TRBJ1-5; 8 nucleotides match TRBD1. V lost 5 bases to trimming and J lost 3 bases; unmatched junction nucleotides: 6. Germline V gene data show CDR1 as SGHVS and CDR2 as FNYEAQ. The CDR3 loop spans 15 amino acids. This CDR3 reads CASSGRDRINQPQHF. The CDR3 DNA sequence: TGTGCCAGCAGCGGCCGGGACAGGATCAATCAGCCCCAGCATTTT.

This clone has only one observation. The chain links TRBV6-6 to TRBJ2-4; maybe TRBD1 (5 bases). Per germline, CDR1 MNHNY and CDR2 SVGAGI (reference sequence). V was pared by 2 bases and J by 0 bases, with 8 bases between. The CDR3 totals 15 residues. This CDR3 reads CASSYPQGAKNIQYF. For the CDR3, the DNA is TGTGCCAGCAGTTACCCCCAGGGAGCCAAAAACATTCAGTACTTC.

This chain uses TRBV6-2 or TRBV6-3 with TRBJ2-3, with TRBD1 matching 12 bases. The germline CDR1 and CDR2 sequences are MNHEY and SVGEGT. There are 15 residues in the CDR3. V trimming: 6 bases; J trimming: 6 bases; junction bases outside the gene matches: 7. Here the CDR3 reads CASSPLGTGGDTQYF. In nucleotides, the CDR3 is TGTGCCAGCAGCCCACTCGGGACAGGGGGCGATACGCAGTATTTT.

CDR3 loop: CASTQTGDSEAFF. In DNA form, the CDR3 reads TGTGCCAGCACCCAGACAGGGGACTCTGAAGCTTTCTTT. The V and J genes are TRBV28 and TRBJ1-1; TRBD1 aligns across 8 bases. This CDR3 is built from 13 residues. Germline V gives CDR1 MDHEN, CDR2 SYDVKM. V was clipped by 7 bases and J by 6 bases; unmatched bases: 7.

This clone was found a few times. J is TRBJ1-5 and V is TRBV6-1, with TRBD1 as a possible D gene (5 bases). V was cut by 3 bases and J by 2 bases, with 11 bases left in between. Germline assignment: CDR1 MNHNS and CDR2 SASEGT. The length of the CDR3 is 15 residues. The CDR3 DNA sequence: TGTGCCAGCAGTGAGTCCCAGGGCGGCAATCAGCCCCAGCATTTT. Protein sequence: CASSESQGGNQPQHF.

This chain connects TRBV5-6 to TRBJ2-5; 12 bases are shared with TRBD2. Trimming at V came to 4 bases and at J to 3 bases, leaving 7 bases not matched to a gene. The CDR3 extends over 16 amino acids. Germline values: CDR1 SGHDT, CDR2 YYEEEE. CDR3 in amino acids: CASSNEGLAGEETQYF. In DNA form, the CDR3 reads TGTGCCAGCAGCAACGAGGGACTAGCGGGCGAAGAGACCCAGTACTTC.